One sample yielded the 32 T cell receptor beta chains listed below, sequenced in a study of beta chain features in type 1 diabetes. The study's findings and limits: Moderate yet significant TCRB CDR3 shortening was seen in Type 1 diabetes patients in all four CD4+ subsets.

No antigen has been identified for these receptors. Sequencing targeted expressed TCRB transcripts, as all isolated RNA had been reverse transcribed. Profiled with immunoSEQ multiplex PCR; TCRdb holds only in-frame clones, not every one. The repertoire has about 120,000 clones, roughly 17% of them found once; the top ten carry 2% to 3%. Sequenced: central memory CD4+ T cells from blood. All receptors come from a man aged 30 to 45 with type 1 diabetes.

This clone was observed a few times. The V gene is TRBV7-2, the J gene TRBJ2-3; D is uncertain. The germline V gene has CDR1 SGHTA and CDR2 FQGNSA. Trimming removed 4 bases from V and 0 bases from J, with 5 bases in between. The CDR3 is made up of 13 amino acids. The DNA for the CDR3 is TGTGCCAGCAGCTCAACCAGCACAGATACGCAGTATTTT. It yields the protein CASSSTSTDTQYF.

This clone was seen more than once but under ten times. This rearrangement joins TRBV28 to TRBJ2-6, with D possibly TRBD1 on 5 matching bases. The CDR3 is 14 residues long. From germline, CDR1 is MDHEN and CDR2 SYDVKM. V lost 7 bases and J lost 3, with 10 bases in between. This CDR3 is CASTTQGGANVLTF. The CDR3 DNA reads TGTGCCAGCACCACGCAGGGTGGGGCCAACGTCCTGACTTTC.

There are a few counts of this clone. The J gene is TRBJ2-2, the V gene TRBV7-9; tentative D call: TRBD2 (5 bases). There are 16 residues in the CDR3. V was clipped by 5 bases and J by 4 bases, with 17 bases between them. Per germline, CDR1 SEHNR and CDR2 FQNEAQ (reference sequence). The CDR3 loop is CASSPPGVVGTGELFF. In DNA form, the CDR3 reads TGTGCCAGCAGCCCCCCCGGGGTAGTCGGCACCGGGGAGCTGTTTTTT.

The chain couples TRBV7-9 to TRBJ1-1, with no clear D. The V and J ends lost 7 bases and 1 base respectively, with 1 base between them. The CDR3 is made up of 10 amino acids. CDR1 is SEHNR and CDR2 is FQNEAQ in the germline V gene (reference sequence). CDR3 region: CASTNTEAFF. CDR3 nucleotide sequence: TGTGCCAGCACGAACACTGAAGCTTTCTTT.

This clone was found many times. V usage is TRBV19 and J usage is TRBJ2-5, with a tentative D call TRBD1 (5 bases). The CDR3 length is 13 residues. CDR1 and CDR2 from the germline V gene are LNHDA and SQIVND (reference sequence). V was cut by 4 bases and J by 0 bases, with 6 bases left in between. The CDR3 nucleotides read TGTGCCAGTAGTAAACAGGACCAAGAGACCCAGTACTTC. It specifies CASSKQDQETQYF. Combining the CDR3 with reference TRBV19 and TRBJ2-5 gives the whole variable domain DGGITQSPKYLFRKEGQNVTLSCEQNLNHDAMYWYRQDPGQGLRLIYYSQIVNDFQKGDIAEGYSVSREKKESFPLTVTSAQKNPTAFYLCASSKQDQETQYFGPGTRLLVL.

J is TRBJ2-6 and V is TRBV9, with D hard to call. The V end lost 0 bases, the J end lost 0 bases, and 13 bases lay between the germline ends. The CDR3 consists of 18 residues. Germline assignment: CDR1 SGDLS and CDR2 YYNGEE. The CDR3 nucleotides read TGTGCCAGCAGCGTAGTTCCCGGTTCCTCCTCTGGGGCCAACGTCCTGACTTTC. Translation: CASSVVPGSSSGANVLTF.

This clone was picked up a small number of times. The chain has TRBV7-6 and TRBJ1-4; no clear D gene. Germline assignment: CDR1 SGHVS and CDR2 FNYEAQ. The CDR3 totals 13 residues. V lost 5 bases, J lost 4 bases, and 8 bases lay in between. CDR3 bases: TGTGCCAGCAGCCCTGGGATTAATGAAAAACTGTTTTTT. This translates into CASSPGINEKLFF.

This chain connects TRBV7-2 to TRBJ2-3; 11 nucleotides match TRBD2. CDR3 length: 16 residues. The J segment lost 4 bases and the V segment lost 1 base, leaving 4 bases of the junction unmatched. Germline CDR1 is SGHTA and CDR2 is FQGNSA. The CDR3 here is CASSLGTSGGADTQYF. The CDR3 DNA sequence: TGTGCCAGCAGCTTAGGAACTAGCGGGGGCGCAGATACGCAGTATTTT.

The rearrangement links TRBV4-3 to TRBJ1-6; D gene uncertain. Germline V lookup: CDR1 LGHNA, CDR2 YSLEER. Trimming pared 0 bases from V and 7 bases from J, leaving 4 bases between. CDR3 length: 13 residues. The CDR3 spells CASSQDSNSPLHF. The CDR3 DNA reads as TGCGCCAGCAGCCAAGATAGCAATTCACCCCTCCACTTT.

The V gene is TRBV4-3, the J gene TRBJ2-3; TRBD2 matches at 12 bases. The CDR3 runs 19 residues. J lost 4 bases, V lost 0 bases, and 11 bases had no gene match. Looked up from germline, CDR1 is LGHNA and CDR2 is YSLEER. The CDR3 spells CASSQDMLAGGRQADTQYF. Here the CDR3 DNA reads TGCGCCAGCAGCCAAGATATGCTAGCGGGGGGGCGGCAGGCAGATACGCAGTATTTT.

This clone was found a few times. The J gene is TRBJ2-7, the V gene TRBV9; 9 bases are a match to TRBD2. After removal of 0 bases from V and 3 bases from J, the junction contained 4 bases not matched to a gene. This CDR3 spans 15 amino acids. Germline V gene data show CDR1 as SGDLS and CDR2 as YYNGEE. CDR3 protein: CASSVGLAGFYEQYF. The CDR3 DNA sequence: TGTGCCAGCAGCGTAGGTCTAGCGGGGTTCTACGAGCAGTACTTC.

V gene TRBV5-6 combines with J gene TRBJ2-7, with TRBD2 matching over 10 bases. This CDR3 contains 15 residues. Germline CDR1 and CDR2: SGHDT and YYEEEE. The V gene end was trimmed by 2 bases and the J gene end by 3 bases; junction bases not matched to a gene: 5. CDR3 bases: TGTGCCAGCAGCTTAGGGACTAGCGTCGACTACGAGCAGTACTTC. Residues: CASSLGTSVDYEQYF. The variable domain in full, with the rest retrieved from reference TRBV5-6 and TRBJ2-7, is DAGVTQSPTHLIKTRGQQVTLRCSPKSGHDTVSWYQQALGQGPQFIFQYYEEEERQRGNFPDRFSGHQFPNYSSELNVNALLLGDSALYLCASSLGTSVDYEQYFGPGTRLTVT.

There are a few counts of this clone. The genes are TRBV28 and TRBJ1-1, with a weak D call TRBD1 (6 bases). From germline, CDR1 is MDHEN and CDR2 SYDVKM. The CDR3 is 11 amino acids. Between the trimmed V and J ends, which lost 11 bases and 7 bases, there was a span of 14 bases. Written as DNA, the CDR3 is TGTGCCTGCTGGGGGGCGTTTGAAGCTTTCTTT. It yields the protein CACWGAFEAFF.

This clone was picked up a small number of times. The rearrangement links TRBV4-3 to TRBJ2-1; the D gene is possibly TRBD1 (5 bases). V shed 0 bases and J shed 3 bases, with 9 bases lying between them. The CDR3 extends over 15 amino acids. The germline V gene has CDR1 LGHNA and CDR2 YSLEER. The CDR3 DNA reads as TGCGCCAGCAGCCAAGACGCAGGGAACTACAATGAGCAGTTCTTC. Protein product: CASSQDAGNYNEQFF.

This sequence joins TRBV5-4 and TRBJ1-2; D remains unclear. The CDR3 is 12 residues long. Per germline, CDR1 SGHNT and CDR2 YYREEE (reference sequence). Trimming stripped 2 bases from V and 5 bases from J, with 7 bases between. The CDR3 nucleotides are TGTGCCAGCAGCTTATCGGGATATGGCTACACCTTC. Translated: CASSLSGYGYTF.

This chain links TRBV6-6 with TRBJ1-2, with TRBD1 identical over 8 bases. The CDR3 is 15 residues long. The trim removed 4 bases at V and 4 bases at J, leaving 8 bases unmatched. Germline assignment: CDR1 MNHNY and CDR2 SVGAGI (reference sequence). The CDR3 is CASSSRTGPTYGYTF. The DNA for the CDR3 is TGTGCCAGCAGTTCGCGGACAGGGCCAACCTATGGCTACACCTTC.

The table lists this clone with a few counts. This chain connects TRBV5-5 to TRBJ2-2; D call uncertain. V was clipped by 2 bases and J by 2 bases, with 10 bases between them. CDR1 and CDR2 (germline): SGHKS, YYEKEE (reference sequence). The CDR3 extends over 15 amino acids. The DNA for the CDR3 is TGTGCCAGCAGCTTACTCAACAGCAACACCGGGGAGCTGTTTTTT. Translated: CASSLLNSNTGELFF.

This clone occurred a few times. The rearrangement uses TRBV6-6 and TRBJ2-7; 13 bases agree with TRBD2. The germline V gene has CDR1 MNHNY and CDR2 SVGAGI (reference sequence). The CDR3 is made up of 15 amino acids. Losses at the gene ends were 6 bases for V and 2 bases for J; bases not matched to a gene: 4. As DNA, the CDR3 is TGTGCCAGCAGCTCGGGACTAGCGGGGACCTACGAGCAGTACTTC. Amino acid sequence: CASSSGLAGTYEQYF.

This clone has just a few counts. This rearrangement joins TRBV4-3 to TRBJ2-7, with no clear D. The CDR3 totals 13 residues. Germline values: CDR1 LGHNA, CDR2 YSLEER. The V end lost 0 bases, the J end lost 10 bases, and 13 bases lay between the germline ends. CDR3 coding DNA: TGCGCCAGCAGCCAAGAATCGCCAGGCGTTCAGTACTTC. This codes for CASSQESPGVQYF.

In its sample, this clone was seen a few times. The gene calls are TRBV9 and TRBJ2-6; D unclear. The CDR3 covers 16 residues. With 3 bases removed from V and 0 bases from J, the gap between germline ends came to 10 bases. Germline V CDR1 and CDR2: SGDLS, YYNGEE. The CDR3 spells CASSGDGLSGANVLTF. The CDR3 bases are TGTGCCAGCAGCGGAGACGGCCTCTCTGGGGCCAACGTCCTGACTTTC.

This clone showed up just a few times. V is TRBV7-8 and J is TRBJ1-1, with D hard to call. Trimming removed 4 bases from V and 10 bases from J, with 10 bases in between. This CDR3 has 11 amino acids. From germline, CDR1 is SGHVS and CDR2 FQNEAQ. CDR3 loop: CASSSGLGAFF. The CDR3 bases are TGTGCCAGCAGCTCCGGGTTGGGAGCTTTCTTT.

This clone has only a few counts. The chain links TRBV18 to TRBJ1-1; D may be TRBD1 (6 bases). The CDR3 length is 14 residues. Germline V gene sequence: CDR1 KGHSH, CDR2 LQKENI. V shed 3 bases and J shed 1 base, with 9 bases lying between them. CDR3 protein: CASSPGQQNTEAFF. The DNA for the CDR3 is TGTGCCAGCTCACCCGGACAGCAGAACACTGAAGCTTTCTTT.

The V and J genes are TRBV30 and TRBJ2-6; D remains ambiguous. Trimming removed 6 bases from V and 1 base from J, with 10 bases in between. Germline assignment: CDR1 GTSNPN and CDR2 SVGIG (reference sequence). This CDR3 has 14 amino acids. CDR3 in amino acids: CACTVRSGANVLTF. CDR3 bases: TGTGCCTGCACAGTTAGGTCTGGGGCCAACGTCCTGACTTTC.

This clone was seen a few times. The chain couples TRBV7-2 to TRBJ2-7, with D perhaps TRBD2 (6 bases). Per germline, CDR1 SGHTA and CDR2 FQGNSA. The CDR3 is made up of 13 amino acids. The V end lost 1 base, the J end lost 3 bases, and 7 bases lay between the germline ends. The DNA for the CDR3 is TGTGCCAGCAGCTTAGGGCGGGGCTACGAGCAGTACTTC. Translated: CASSLGRGYEQYF.

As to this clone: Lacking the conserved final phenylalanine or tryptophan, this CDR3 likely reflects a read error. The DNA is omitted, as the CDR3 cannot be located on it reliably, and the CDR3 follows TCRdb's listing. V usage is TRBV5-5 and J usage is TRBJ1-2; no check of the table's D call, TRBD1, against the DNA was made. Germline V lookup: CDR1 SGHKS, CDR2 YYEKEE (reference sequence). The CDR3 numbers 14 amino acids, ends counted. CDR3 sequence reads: CASSLASGQPTFLS.

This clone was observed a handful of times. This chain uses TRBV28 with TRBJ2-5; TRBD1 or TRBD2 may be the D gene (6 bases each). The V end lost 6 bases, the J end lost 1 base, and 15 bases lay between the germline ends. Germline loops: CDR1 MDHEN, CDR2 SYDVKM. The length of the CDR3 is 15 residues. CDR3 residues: CASSPFGGFQETQYF. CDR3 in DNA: TGTGCCAGCAGCCCCTTCGGGGGCTTCCAAGAGACCCAGTACTTC.

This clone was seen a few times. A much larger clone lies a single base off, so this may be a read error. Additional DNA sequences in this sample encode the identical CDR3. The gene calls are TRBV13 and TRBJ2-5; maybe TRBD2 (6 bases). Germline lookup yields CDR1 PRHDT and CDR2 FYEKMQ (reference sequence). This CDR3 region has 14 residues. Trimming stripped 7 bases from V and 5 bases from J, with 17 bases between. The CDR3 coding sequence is TGTGCCAGCACCCGAGGAGGGTTCGGGGAGACCCAGTACTTC. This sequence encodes CASTRGGFGETQYF.

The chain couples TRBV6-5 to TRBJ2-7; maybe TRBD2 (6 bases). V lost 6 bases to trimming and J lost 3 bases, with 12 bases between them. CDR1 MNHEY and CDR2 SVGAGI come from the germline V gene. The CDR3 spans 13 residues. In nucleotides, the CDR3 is TGTGCCAGCAGCCGGGACTTATACTACGAGCAGTACTTC. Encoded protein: CASSRDLYYEQYF.

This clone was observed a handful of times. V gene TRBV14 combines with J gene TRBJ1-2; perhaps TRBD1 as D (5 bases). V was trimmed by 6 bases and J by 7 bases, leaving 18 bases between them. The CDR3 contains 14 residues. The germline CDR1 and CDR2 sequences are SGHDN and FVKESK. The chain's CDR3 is CASRGTAGDRGYTF. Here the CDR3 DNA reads TGTGCCAGCAGAGGGACTGCGGGGGACCGTGGCTACACCTTC.

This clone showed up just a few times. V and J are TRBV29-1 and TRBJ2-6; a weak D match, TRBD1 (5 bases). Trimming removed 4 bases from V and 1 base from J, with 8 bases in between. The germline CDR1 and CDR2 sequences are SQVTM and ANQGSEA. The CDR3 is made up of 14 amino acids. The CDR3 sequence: CSVGSGSGANVLTF. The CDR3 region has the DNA TGCAGCGTTGGGTCAGGGTCTGGGGCCAACGTCCTGACTTTC. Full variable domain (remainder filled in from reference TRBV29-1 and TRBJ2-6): SAVISQKPSRDICQRGTSLTIQCQVDSQVTMMFWYRQQPGQSLTLIATANQGSEATYESGFVIDKFPISRPNLTFSTLTVSNMSPEDSSIYLCSVGSGSGANVLTFGAGSRLTVL.

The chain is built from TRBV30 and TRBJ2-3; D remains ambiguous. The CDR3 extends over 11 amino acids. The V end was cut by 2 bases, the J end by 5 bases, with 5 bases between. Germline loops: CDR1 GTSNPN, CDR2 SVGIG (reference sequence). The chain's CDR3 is CAWSLEDTQYF. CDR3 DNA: TGTGCCTGGAGTCTTGAAGATACGCAGTATTTT.

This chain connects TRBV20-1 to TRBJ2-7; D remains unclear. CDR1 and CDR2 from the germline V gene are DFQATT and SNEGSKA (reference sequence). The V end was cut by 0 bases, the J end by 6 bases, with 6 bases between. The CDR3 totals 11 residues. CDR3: CSARDPVEQYF. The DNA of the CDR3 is TGCAGTGCTAGAGATCCGGTCGAGCAGTACTTC.